Listed below are T cell receptor beta chains from one sample, sequenced in a study of T cell clonotyping in hematopoietic cell transplantation. Repertoires were generated with immunoSEQ multiplex PCR, while TCRdb's copy carries only in-frame clones and drops some. Counted here are 8,500 to 9,000 clones, approximately 85% occurring once; the ten biggest clones make up around 33%. The sequencing here drew on PBMCs, taken 180 days after allogeneic stem cell transplant. These receptors came from a female patient aged 30-39 years who had an allogeneic stem cell transplant, so the T cells may come from the graft donor. Some clones in this sample may be carry-over from other donors' samples. The CDR3 runs from the conserved cysteine through the conserved F or W. A D gene is named only where the DNA matches it firmly. Expanded clones get a size class; other rows say once, few or many, or leave the size out.

>TRBJ1-2|TRBV4-1|few|-|13
TGCGCCAGCAGCCAAGAATCTAACTATGGCTACACCTTC
CASSQESNYGYTF
>TRBJ1-2|TRBV29-1|-|-|14
TGCAGCGTTGCCTCTGCAGGGGCCAACTATGGCTACACCTTC
CSVASAGANYGYTF
>TRBJ2-3|TRBV5-1|-|-|15
TGCGCCAGCAGCTTGGAGGGGGGTGTCACAGATACGCAGTATTTT
CASSLEGGVTDTQYF
>TRBJ2-7|TRBV30|-|-|16
TGTGCCTGGAGCCGATCACGACGGCAGGAAATCTACGAGCAGTACTTC
CAWSRSRRQEIYEQYF
>TRBJ1-6|TRBV28|-|TRBD1|16
TGTGCCAGCAGTTTAGTCCAGGGGGCTTTCAATTCACCCCTCCACTTT
CASSLVQGAFNSPLHF
>TRBJ2-3|TRBV7-9|-|-|14
TGTGCCAGCAGCCCTCGGGGTAGCACAGATACGCAGTATTTT
CASSPRGSTDTQYF
>TRBJ1-1|TRBV7-3|-|-|15
TGTGCCAGCAGCCCAAGCCCCGACAGGCCCTGGGAAGCTTTCTTT
CASSPSPDRPWEAFF
>TRBJ2-2|TRBV4-2|-|-|15
TGTGCCAGCAGCCCCACCGACGAGAACACCGGGGAGCTGTTTTTT
CASSPTDENTGELFF
>TRBJ1-1|TRBV27|-|-|15
TGTGCCAGCAGTTTAGGTGGGGGCCTGAACACTGAAGCTTTCTTT
CASSLGGGLNTEAFF
>TRBJ2-7|TRBV2|-|TRBD2|13
TGTGCACGGGGGGGGACCAGAACCTACGAGCAGTACTTC
CARGGTRTYEQYF
>TRBJ2-5|TRBV7-9|-|-|14
TGTGCCAGCAGCATCCGACTCACCGGGGAGACCCAGTACTTC
CASSIRLTGETQYF
>TRBJ2-2|TRBV4-1|-|TRBD2|17
TGCGCCAGCAGCCCAAGCCCAGCGGGGGATCCCACCGGGGAGCTGTTTTTT
CASSPSPAGDPTGELFF
>TRBJ1-4|TRBV7-2|-|-|15
TGTGCCAGCAGCTTAGTATCTGCAACTAATGAAAAACTGTTTTTT
CASSLVSATNEKLFF
>TRBJ2-5|TRBV5-4|-|-|14
TGTGCCAGCAGCTTGCGGTTGGACTCCGAGACCCAGTACTTC
CASSLRLDSETQYF
>TRBJ2-5|TRBV2|-|-|13
TGTGCCAGCAGTGGCAGCAGCCAAGAGACCCAGTACTTC
CASSGSSQETQYF
>TRBJ1-1|TRBV29-1|-|-|12
TGCAGCGTTGGGTCAGCCAACACTGAAGCTTTCTTT
CSVGSANTEAFF
>TRBJ1-2|TRBV6-5|-|-|13
TGTGCCAGCAGTTACTCGAGGTCAAGTGGCTACACCTTC
CASSYSRSSGYTF
>TRBJ1-2|TRBV30|-|-|14
TGTGCCTGGATCCCCCGATCGGCTAACTATGGCTACACCTTC
CAWIPRSANYGYTF
>TRBJ1-1|TRBV29-1|-|-|12
TGCAGCGGAAACAGGGCGAACACTGAAGCTTTCTTT
CSGNRANTEAFF
>TRBJ1-6|TRBV4-3|-|-|19
TGCGCCAGCAGACAACCGGGGCCAGTGGGTAGCTCCTATAATTCACCCCTCCACTTT
CASRQPGPVGSSYNSPLHF
>TRBJ1-1|TRBV28|once|TRBD1|14
TGTGCCAGCGGGGACAGGTCCGGTAACCCTGAAGCTTTCTTT
CASGDRSGNPEAFF
>TRBJ2-5|TRBV10-3|-|TRBD2|15
TGTGCCTCCCGGGAAGCGGGGGACCTCCAAGAGACCCAGTACTTC
CASREAGDLQETQYF
>TRBJ1-1|TRBV7-3|-|-|15
TGTGCCAGCAGCTCATCCAGCGGCATGAACACTGAAGCTTTCTTT
CASSSSSGMNTEAFF
>TRBJ1-4|TRBV7-9|once|-|13
TGTGCCAGCAGCATGGCACCTAATGAAAAACTGTTTTTT
CASSMAPNEKLFF
>TRBJ2-7|TRBV6-1|-|-|14
TGTGCCAGCAGTTCCCCCTGGGGTGCAGGCGAGCAGTACTTC
CASSSPWGAGEQYF
>TRBJ2-2|TRBV4-1|-|-|12
TGCGCCAGCAGCCAATCGGCCGGGGAGCTGTTTTTT
CASSQSAGELFF
>TRBJ2-7|TRBV5-1|once|-|13
TGCGCCAGCAGCTCCCAGGGTAGCTACGAGCAGTACTTC
CASSSQGSYEQYF
>TRBJ2-3|TRBV28|-|-|18
TGTGCCAGCAGTTTATTAGCGGACAGCCTTGGTGTCGGGGATACGCAGTATTTT
CASSLLADSLGVGDTQYF
>TRBJ2-6|TRBV9|-|-|17
TGTGCCAGCAGCCCAAGTTTCGGGGGCAGTGGGGCCAACGTCCTGACTTTC
CASSPSFGGSGANVLTF
>TRBJ1-5|TRBV7-2|-|-|15
TGTGCCAGCAGCTTAAAGTCGTCGGACAGTCAGCCCCAGCATTTT
CASSLKSSDSQPQHF
>TRBJ1-1|TRBV27|few|-|16
TGTGCCAGCAGTTTATGCTCCTTTCGGGGGAACACTGAAGCTTTCTTT
CASSLCSFRGNTEAFF
>TRBJ2-1|TRBV6-5|-|TRBD1|15
TGTGCCAGCAGTTACTCGGGGGGACAGGGGTATGAGCAGTTCTTC
CASSYSGGQGYEQFF
>TRBJ1-2|TRBV7-9|-|-|12
TGTGCCAGCAGCTTAGGCCCGGGAGGCTACACCTTC
CASSLGPGGYTF
>TRBJ1-2|TRBV4-1|-|TRBD1|15
TGCGCCAGCAGCCCTCTGGACAGGGAAGGGTATGGCTACACCTTC
CASSPLDREGYGYTF
>TRBJ2-3|TRBV7-3|medium-sized|TRBD2|15
TGTGCCAGCAGCTTAAATCGAGGGGAGGGGATAGCGCAGTATTTT
CASSLNRGEGIAQYF
>TRBJ1-1|TRBV30|-|-|13
TGTGCCTGGAGTGTACAATCTAGCACTGAAGCTTTCTTT
CAWSVQSSTEAFF
>TRBJ2-2|TRBV7-2|-|TRBD1|16
TGTGCCAGCAGCTTGAACAGGGGGGCAAGTACCGGGGAGCTGTTTTTT
CASSLNRGASTGELFF
>TRBJ2-3|TRBV29-1|few|-|13
TGCAGCGTTACCCAGCGGTCCACAGATACGCAGTATTTT
CSVTQRSTDTQYF
>TRBJ1-3|TRBV9|-|TRBD1|17
TGTGCCAGCAGCGAGGGACCCGGGACAGGGACAGGAAACACCATATATTTT
CASSEGPGTGTGNTIYF
>TRBJ1-2|TRBV2|-|TRBD1|11
TGTGCCAGTTGGGACAGTCAAGGCTACACCTTC
CASWDSQGYTF
>TRBJ2-7|TRBV7-2|-|-|14
TGTGCCAGCAGCCCCCCGGTTAAAACCTACGAGCAGTACTTC
CASSPPVKTYEQYF
>TRBJ2-7|TRBV6-6|once|TRBD2|16
TGTGCCAGCAGTCGCGACCCGGGACTAGCGGGTTGGGAGCAGTACTTC
CASSRDPGLAGWEQYF
>TRBJ1-3|TRBV6-5|once|-|12
TGTGCCAGCAGCACAGGGGGAAACACCATATATTTT
CASSTGGNTIYF
>TRBJ2-4|TRBV7-2|-|-|16
TGTGCCAGCAGCTTAGGGTCGGGTCCGATGGGAAACATTCAGTACTTC
CASSLGSGPMGNIQYF
>TRBJ1-2|TRBV7-2|once|-|13
TGTGCCAGCAGCTTAGAGGCAGTCTATGGCTACACCTTC
CASSLEAVYGYTF
>TRBJ2-5|TRBV7-9|medium-sized|-|14
TGTGCCAGCAGCTTACTGTCGGAGGGAGAGACCCAGTACTTC
CASSLLSEGETQYF
>TRBJ2-7|TRBV7-9|-|-|11
TGTGCCAGCAGCTTAAACTACGAGCAGTACTTC
CASSLNYEQYF
>TRBJ2-2|TRBV5-1|-|-|15
TGCGCCAGCAGCTTCGTAAAGGGGAACGCCGGGGAGCTGTTTTTT
CASSFVKGNAGELFF
>TRBJ2-2|TRBV10-3|-|TRBD1|14
TGTGCCATCAGTGGGACAGGGGTCCCCGGGGAGCTGTTTTTT
CAISGTGVPGELFF
>TRBJ1-3|TRBV6-5|-|-|14
TGTGCCAGCAGTTTGACCCTCTCTGGAAACACCATATATTTT
CASSLTLSGNTIYF
>TRBJ2-5|TRBV7-2|-|TRBD2|13
TGTGCCAGCAGCCGAGCGGGGGATGAGACCCAGTACTTC
CASSRAGDETQYF
>TRBJ2-2|TRBV9|-|TRBD2|16
TGTGCCAGCAGCGTAAATAGCGGGAGGAACACCGGGGAGCTGTTTTTT
CASSVNSGRNTGELFF